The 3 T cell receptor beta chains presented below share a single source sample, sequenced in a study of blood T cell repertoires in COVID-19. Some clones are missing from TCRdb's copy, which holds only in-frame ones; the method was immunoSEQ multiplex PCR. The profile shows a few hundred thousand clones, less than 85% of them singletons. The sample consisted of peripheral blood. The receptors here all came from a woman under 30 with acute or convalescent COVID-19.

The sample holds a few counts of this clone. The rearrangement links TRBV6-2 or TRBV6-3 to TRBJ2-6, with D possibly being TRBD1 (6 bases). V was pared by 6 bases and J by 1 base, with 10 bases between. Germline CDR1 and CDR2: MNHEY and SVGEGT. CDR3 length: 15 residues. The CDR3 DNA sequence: TGTGCCAGCAGCCCACAGGGATCTGGGGCCAACGTCCTGACTTTC. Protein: CASSPQGSGANVLTF.

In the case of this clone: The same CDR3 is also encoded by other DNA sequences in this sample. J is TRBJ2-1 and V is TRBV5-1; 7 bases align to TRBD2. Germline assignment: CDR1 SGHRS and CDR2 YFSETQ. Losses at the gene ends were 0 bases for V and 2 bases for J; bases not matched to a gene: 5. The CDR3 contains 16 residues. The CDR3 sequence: CASSLGLAGAYNEQFF. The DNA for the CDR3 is TGCGCCAGCAGCTTGGGCTTAGCGGGTGCCTACAATGAGCAGTTCTTC.

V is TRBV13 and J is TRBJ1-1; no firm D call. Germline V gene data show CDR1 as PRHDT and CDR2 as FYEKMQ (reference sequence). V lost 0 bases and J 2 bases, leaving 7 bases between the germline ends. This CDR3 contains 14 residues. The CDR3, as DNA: TGTGCCAGCAGCTTAGGCCCGGGTAACACTGAAGCTTTCTTT. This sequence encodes CASSLGPGNTEAFF.